This T cell receptor beta chain was sequenced in a study of T cells after yellow fever vaccination. At the level of the study: It was SMART-Seq v4 Ultra Low Input that prepared the fractions with low cell numbers. Findings and caveats of the study: Clonotypes shared by both compartments, CD4 and CD8, made up a small share.

V shed 2 bases and J shed 9 bases, with 11 bases lying between them. Germline CDR1 is MNHEY and CDR2 is SVGAGI. This CDR3 contains 13 residues. With regard to this clonotype: Its antigen is still unknown.

Using its own MiXCR run on the 5' RACE reads, TCRdb lists one record per CDR3 protein. The sample lists fewer than 350,000 distinct CDR3 sequences, about 8.7% seen once, with about a sixth in the top ten. The TCR sequence derives from a man between 18 and 35 years old who received the YFV17D yellow fever vaccine. The source material was PBMCs, sampled on the day of the first yellow fever vaccination. This chain joins TRBV6-5 and TRBJ2-1; D is possibly TRBD2 (5 bases). CDR3 DNA: TGTGCCAGCAGTTACCAAAGCGGTCGTGAGCAGTTCTTC. Residues: CASSYQSGREQFF.